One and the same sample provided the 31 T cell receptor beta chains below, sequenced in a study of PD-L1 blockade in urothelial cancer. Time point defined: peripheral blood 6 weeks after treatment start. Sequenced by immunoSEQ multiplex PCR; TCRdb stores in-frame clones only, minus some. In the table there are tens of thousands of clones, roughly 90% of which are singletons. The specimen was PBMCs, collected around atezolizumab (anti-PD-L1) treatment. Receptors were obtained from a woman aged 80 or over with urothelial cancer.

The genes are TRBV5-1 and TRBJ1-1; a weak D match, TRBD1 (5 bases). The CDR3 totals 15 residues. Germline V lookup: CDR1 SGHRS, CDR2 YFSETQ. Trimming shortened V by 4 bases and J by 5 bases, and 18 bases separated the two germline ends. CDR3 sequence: CASSLGGGLKTEAFF. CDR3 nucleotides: TGCGCCAGCAGCCTCGGGGGAGGACTCAAGACTGAAGCTTTCTTT.

In DNA, the CDR3 is TGCGCCAGCAGCAACCGGACATTCTCTGGAAACACCATATATTTT. Protein: CASSNRTFSGNTIYF. The rearrangement links TRBV10-1 to TRBJ1-3, with D possibly matching TRBD1 (5 bases). The length of the CDR3 is 15 residues. V dropped 6 bases and J dropped 0 bases, with 12 bases sitting between them. Germline CDR1 reads WNHNN; CDR2 reads SYGVQD (reference sequence).

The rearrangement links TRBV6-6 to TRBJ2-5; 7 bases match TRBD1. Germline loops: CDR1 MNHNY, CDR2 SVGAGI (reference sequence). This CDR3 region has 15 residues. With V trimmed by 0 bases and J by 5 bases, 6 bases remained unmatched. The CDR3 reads CASSYSIGQAETQYF. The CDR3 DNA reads TGTGCCAGCAGTTACTCGATTGGACAGGCGGAGACCCAGTACTTC.

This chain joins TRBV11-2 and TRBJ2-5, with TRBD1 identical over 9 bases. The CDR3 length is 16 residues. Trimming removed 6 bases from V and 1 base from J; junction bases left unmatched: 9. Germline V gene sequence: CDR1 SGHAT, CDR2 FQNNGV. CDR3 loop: CASSPFGTGTQETQYF. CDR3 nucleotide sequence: TGTGCCAGCAGTCCTTTCGGGACAGGGACCCAAGAGACCCAGTACTTC.

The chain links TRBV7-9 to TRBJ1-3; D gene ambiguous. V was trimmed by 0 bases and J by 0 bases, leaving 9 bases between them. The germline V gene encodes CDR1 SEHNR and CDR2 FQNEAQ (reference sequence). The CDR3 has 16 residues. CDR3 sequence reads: CASSLAGESSGNTIYF. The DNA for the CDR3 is TGTGCCAGCAGCTTAGCGGGCGAGAGCTCTGGAAACACCATATATTTT.

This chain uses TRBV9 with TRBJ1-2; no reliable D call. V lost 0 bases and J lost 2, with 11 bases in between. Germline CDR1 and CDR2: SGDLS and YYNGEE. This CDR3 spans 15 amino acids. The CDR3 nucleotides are TGTGCCAGCAGCGTAGGAGTCAAGCTCAACTATGGCTACACCTTC. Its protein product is CASSVGVKLNYGYTF.

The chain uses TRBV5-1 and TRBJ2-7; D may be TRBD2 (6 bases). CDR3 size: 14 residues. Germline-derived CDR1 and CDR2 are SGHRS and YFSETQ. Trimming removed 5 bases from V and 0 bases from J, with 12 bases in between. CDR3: CASRLLSGSYEQYF. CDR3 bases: TGCGCCAGCAGGCTACTTAGCGGCTCCTACGAGCAGTACTTC.

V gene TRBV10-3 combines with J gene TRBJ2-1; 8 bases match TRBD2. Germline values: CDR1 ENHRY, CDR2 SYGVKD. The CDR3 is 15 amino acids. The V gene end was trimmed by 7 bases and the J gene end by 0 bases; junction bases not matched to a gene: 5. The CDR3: CAIKDSGGSYNEQFF. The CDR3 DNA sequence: TGTGCCATCAAGGACAGCGGGGGCTCCTACAATGAGCAGTTCTTC.

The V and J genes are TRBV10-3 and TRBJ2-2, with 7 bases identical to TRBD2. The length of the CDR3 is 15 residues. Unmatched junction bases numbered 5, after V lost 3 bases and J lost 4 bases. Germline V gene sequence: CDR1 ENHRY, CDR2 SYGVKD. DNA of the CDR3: TGTGCCATCAGTGAAGGGCGGGGGACCACCGGGGAGCTGTTTTTT. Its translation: CAISEGRGTTGELFF.

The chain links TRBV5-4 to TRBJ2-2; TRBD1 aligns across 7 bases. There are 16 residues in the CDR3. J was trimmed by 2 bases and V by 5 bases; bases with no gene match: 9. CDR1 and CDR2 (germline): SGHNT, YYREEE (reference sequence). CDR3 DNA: TGTGCCAGCAGTTCGTCCGACAGGGTTAACACCGGGGAGCTGTTTTTT. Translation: CASSSSDRVNTGELFF.

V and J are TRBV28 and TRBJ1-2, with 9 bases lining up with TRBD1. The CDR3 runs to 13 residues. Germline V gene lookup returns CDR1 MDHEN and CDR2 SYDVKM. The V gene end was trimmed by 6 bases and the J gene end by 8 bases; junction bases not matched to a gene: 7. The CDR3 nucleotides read TGTGCCAGCAGACGAGACAGGGGGTCGGGCTACACCTTC. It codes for CASRRDRGSGYTF.

CDR3 sequence (DNA): TGTGCCAGCAGTTTCGGGGACAGGAACTACGAGCAGTACTTC. Amino acid sequence: CASSFGDRNYEQYF. This chain links TRBV27 with TRBJ2-7; 8 bases are a match to TRBD1. CDR1 MNHEY and CDR2 SMNVEV come from the germline V gene (reference sequence). This CDR3 has 14 amino acids. The ends lost 3 bases at V and 3 bases at J; junction bases unmatched: 4.

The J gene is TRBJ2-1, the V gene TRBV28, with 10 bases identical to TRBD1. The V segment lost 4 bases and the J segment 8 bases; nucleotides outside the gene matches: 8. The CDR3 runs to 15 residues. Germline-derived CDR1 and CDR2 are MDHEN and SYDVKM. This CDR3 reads CASSSAGTGVDEQFF. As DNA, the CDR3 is TGTGCCAGCAGTTCCGCCGGGACAGGGGTCGATGAGCAGTTCTTC.

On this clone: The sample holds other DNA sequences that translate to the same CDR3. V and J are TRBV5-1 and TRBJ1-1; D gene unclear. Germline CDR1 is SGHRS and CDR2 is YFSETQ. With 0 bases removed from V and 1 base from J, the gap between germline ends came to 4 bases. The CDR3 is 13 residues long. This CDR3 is CASSLAGNTEAFF. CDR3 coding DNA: TGCGCCAGCAGCTTGGCAGGGAACACTGAAGCTTTCTTT.

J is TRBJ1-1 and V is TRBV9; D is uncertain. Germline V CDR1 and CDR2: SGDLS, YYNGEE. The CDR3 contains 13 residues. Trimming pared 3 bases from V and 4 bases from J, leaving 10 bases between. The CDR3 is CASSAFAGTEAFF. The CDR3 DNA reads TGTGCCAGCAGCGCCTTCGCGGGCACTGAAGCTTTCTTT.

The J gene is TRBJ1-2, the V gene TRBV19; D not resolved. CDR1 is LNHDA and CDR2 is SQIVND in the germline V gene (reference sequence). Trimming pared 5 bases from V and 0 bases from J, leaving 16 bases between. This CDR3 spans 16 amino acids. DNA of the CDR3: TGTGCCAGTAGTGCACCCGGAAGAGAGGCTAACTATGGCTACACCTTC. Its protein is CASSAPGREANYGYTF.

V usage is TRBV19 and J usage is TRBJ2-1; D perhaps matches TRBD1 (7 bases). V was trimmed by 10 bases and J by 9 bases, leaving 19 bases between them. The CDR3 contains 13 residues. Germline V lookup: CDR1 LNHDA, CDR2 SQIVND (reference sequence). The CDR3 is CATTPSGGLEQFF. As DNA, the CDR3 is TGTGCCACCACCCCGTCAGGGGGACTTGAGCAGTTCTTC.

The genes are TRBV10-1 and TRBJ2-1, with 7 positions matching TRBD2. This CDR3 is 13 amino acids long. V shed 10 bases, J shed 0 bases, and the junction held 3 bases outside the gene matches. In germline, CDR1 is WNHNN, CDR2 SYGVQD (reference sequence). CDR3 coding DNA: TGCGCCACCTCTAGCGGCTCCTACAATGAGCAGTTCTTC. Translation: CATSSGSYNEQFF.

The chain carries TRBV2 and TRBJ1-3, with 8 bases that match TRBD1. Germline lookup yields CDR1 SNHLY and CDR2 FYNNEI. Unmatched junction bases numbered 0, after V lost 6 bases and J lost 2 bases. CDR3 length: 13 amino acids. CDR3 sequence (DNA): TGTGCCAGCAGGGACAGGGCTGGAAACACCATATATTTT. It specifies CASRDRAGNTIYF.

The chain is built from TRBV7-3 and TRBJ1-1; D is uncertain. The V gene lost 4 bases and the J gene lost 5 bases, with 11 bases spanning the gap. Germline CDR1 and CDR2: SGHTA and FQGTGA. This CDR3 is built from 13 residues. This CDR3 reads CASSSQAGTEAFF. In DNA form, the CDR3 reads TGTGCCAGCAGCTCCCAAGCGGGAACTGAAGCTTTCTTT.

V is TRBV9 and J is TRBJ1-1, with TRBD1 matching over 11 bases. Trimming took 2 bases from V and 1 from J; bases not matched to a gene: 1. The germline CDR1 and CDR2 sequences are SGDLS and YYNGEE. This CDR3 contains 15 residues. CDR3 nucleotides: TGTGCCAGCAGCGTGGGACAGGGGGGGAACACTGAAGCTTTCTTT. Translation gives CASSVGQGGNTEAFF.

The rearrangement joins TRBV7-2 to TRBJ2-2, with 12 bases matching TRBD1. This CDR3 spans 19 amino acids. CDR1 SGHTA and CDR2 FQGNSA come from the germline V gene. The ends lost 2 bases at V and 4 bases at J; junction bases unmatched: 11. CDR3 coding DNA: TGTGCCAGCAGCTTACAGGGACAGGGGGCCGTTGGCGGCACCGGGGAGCTGTTTTTT. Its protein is CASSLQGQGAVGGTGELFF.

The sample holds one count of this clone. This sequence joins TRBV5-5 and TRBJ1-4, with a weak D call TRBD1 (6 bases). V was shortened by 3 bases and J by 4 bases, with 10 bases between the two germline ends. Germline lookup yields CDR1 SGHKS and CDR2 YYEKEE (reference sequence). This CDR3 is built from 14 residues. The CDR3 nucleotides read TGTGCCAGCAGCTACAGGGCCGATAATGAAAAACTGTTTTTT. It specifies CASSYRADNEKLFF.

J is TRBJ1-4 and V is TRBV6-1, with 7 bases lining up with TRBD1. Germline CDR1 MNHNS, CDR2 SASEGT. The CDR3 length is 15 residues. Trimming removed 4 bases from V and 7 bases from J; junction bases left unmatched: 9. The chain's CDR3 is CASSGRTGRSEKLFF. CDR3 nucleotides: TGTGCCAGCAGTGGACGGACAGGCCGTTCTGAAAAACTGTTTTTT.

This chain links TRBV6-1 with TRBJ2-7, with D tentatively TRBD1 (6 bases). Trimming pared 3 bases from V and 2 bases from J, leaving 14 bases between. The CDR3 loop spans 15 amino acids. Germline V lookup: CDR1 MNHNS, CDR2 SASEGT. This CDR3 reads CASSDSGTRAYEQYF. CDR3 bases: TGTGCCAGCAGTGATTCCGGGACAAGGGCCTACGAGCAGTACTTC.

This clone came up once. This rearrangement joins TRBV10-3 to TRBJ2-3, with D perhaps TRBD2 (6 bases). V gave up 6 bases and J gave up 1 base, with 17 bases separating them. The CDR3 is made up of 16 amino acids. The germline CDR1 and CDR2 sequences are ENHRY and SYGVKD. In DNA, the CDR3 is TGTGCCATCAGCATACTAGCTACCGGGGGCACAGATACGCAGTATTTT. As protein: CAISILATGGTDTQYF.

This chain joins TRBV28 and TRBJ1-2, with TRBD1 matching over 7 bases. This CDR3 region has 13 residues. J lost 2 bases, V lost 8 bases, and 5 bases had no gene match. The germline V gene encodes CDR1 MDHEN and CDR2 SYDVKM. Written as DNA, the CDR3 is TGTGCCAGCTCCCGGGACAGCAACTATGGCTACACCTTC. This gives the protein CASSRDSNYGYTF.

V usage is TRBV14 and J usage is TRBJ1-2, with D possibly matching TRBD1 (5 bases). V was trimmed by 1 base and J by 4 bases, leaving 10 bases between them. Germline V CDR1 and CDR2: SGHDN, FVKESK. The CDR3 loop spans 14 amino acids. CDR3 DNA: TGTGCCAGCAGCCAAGTGGGCAGGGCCTATGGCTACACCTTC. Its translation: CASSQVGRAYGYTF.

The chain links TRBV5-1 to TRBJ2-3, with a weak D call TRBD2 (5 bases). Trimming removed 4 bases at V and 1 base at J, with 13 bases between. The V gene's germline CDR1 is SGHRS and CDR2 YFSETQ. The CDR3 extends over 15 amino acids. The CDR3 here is CASSTSAAGTDTQYF. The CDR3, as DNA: TGCGCCAGCAGCACATCAGCAGCGGGCACAGATACGCAGTATTTT.

CDR3 sequence (DNA): TGTGCCAGCAGCTTAGAGCGCCGCGCAAATCAGCCCCAGCATTTT. Protein product: CASSLERRANQPQHF. This chain links TRBV7-8 with TRBJ1-5; D is ambiguous. Deletions cut 1 base from V and 4 bases from J, with 11 bases between. Germline loops: CDR1 SGHVS, CDR2 FQNEAQ. There are 15 residues in the CDR3.

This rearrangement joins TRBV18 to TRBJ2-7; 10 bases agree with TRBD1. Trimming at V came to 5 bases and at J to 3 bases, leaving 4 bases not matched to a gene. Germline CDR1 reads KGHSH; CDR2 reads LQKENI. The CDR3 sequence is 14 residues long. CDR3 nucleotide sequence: TGTGCCAGCTCATCCGGGACAGGGGACTACGAGCAGTACTTC. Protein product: CASSSGTGDYEQYF.